This T cell receptor (beta chain) comes out of a study of PD-L1 blockade in urothelial cancer. Study in general: Blood analysis occurred 3 weeks (second dose) and 6 weeks after treatment start.

Clones were sequenced by immunoSEQ multiplex PCR, and TCRdb holds only the in-frame ones, with some missing. The table includes over 100,000 clones, less than 95% detected once. On this clone itself: Antigen: not known.

Study-wide findings and caveats: Tumor-associated blood clones were expanded more by durable-benefit patients at 3 weeks.

The length of the CDR3 is 16 residues. CDR1 is MDHEN, CDR2 SYDVKM, per germline. Trimming took 5 bases from V and 7 from J; bases not matched to a gene: 14. Specified time point: peripheral blood 6 weeks after treatment start. Patients suffered from locally advanced or metastatic urothelial carcinoma. Per patient, between 1 and 8 samples were collected at pretreatment and on-treatment time points. The sample consisted of PBMCs, taken around atezolizumab (anti-PD-L1) treatment. This sequence was found in a man aged 55 to 70 with urothelial cancer. This chain joins TRBV28 and TRBJ1-5; 7 nucleotides line up with TRBD1. The CDR3 DNA reads as TGTGCCAGCAGTCTCCGGAGGCAGGGGGATCGACAGCCCCAGCATTTT. This translates into CASSLRRQGDRQPQHF.